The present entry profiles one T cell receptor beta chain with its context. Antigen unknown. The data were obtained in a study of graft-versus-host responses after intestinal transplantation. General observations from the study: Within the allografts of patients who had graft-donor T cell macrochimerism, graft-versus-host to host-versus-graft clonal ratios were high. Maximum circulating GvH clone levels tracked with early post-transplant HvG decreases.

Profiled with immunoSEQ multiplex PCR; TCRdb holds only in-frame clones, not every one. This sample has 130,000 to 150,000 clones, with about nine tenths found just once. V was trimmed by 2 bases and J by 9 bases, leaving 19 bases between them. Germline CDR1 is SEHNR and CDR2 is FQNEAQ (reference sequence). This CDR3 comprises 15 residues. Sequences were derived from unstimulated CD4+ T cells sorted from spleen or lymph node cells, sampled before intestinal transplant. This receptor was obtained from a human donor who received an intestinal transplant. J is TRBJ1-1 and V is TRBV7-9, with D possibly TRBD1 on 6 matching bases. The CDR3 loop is CASSLRSGDRYQAFF. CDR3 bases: TGTGCCAGCAGCTTACGGTCAGGGGACCGCTACCAAGCTTTCTTT.